What follows are 23 T cell receptor beta chains derived from one specimen sequenced in a study of OX40 agonist ivuxolimab in advanced cancers. Sequencing used immunoSEQ multiplex PCR; TCRdb keeps in-frame clones, though not all of them. This repertoire shows just over 20,000 clones, around 82% found once; its top ten account for about a tenth. Specimen: CD4+ or CD8+ T cells sorted from blood, collected in a trial of the OX40 agonist ivuxolimab. The receptors derive from an adult with an advanced solid tumor such as melanoma, head and neck, liver or kidney cancer.

This chain links TRBV6-5 with TRBJ1-2; 8 nucleotides agree with TRBD1. CDR3 length: 16 residues. CDR1 is MNHEY and CDR2 is SVGAGI in the germline V gene. V lost 4 bases to trimming and J lost 5 bases; unmatched junction nucleotides: 12. Here the CDR3 reads CASSSIRTGKGYGYTF. CDR3 bases: TGTGCCAGCAGTTCCATAAGGACAGGGAAAGGGTATGGCTACACCTTC.

This rearrangement joins TRBV6-5 to TRBJ2-7; 9 nucleotides line up with TRBD1. The junction had 11 bases not matched to a gene; V was cut back by 4 bases and J by 4 bases. Germline V gene lookup returns CDR1 MNHEY and CDR2 SVGAGI. The CDR3 is made up of 16 amino acids. The CDR3 loop reads CASSSLHTGGAYEQYF. DNA for the CDR3: TGTGCCAGCAGTTCTCTCCACACAGGGGGCGCGTACGAGCAGTACTTC.

The J gene is TRBJ1-3, the V gene TRBV11-3; the D is unclear. The V end lost 5 bases, the J end lost 2 bases, and 16 bases lay between the germline ends. CDR1 SGHNT and CDR2 YENEEA come from the germline V gene. The CDR3 spans 16 residues. In DNA, the CDR3 is TGTGCCAGCAGCCCGGACTCTATGGTACCTGGAAACACCATATATTTT. Its translation: CASSPDSMVPGNTIYF.

J is TRBJ1-2 and V is TRBV25-1; no clear D. Germline V gene sequence: CDR1 MGHDK, CDR2 SYGVNS. The CDR3 covers 16 residues. The V end lost 3 bases, the J end lost 0 bases, and 14 bases lay between the germline ends. CDR3 residues: CASSDVNVYANYGYTF. The CDR3 region has the DNA TGTGCCAGCAGTGATGTGAACGTTTATGCTAACTATGGCTACACCTTC.

The chain carries TRBV5-4 and TRBJ2-5; the match to TRBD1 covers 7 bases. The CDR3 sequence is 14 residues long. The V and J ends lost 5 bases and 7 bases, in that order; junction bases with no gene match: 11. Looked up from germline, CDR1 is SGHNT and CDR2 is YYREEE (reference sequence). CDR3 in DNA: TGTGCCAGCAGTTACAGGGCACCAGGGGGGACCCAGTACTTC. As protein: CASSYRAPGGTQYF.

This chain links TRBV7-2 with TRBJ1-5; D remains ambiguous. The V gene's germline CDR1 is SGHTA and CDR2 FQGNSA. The CDR3 has 17 residues. Trimming took 5 bases from V and 2 from J, leaving 19 bases between them. CDR3 sequence: CASSPQAGKGGNQPQHF. DNA of the CDR3: TGTGCCAGCAGCCCCCAGGCCGGAAAGGGTGGCAATCAGCCCCAGCATTTT.

Written as DNA, the CDR3 is TGTGCCAGCAGCCGACGGGTGATCCGGGGGCAGCCCCAGCATTTT. Translation gives CASSRRVIRGQPQHF. The chain combines TRBV7-2 with TRBJ1-5, with a weak D call TRBD1 (5 bases). The CDR3 extends over 15 amino acids. Germline CDR1 is SGHTA and CDR2 is FQGNSA. V shed 5 bases and J shed 7 bases, with 18 bases lying between them. The full variable domain, with the rest looked up from reference TRBV7-2 and TRBJ1-5, is GAGVSQSPSNKVTEKGKDVELRCDPISGHTALYWYRQSLGQGLEFLIYFQGNSAPDKSGLPSDRFSAERTGGSVSTLTIQRTQQEDSAVYLCASSRRVIRGQPQHFGDGTRLSIL.

The rearrangement links TRBV11-2 to TRBJ2-5, with 11 bases identical to TRBD2. Trimming removed 6 bases from V and 5 bases from J; junction bases left unmatched: 2. Germline V gives CDR1 SGHAT, CDR2 FQNNGV. This CDR3 has 13 amino acids. The CDR3 DNA sequence: TGTGCCAGCAGACTAGCGGGGGCTGAGACCCAGTACTTC. Protein: CASRLAGAETQYF.

In this sample, this clone turned up once. The chain joins TRBV11-2 to TRBJ2-7, with D unresolved. The V gene lost 1 base and the J gene lost 4 bases, with 5 bases spanning the gap. This CDR3 comprises 12 residues. The germline V gene encodes CDR1 SGHAT and CDR2 FQNNGV. CDR3 bases: TGTGCCAGCAGCTTAGCGGGTTACGAGCAGTACTTC. Protein product: CASSLAGYEQYF.

J is TRBJ2-3 and V is TRBV11-1, with D perhaps TRBD2 (6 bases). This CDR3 has 16 residues. Trimming took off 5 bases at V and 0 bases at J, with 15 bases between the two ends. Germline CDR1 is SGHAT and CDR2 is FQDESV (reference sequence). CDR3 coding DNA: TGTGCCAGCAGCCTTTTGGCGGGAATTAGCACAGATACGCAGTATTTT. Its protein product is CASSLLAGISTDTQYF.

The V call is TRBV10-2, the J call TRBJ2-3; D may be TRBD1 or TRBD2 (5 bases each). Trimming cost V 7 bases and J 2 bases, with 10 bases left between them. The CDR3 runs to 13 residues. Germline V lookup: CDR1 WSHSY, CDR2 SAAADI. The DNA for the CDR3 is TGCGCCAGCATTCCAGGGACCACAGATACGCAGTATTTT. Translated, it gives CASIPGTTDTQYF.

This chain uses TRBV2 with TRBJ2-1; 14 bases line up with TRBD2. After removal of 8 bases from V and 8 bases from J, the junction contained 8 bases not matched to a gene. The CDR3 runs 15 residues. Germline V gene lookup returns CDR1 SNHLY and CDR2 FYNNEI. The CDR3 DNA follows: TGTGCCAGCTGGGGAGGGACTAGCGGGGGCGATGAGCAGTTCTTC. Translation gives CASWGGTSGGDEQFF. The whole variable domain, filled in from reference TRBV2 and TRBJ2-1, reads EPEVTQTPSHQVTQMGQEVILRCVPISNHLYFYWYRQILGQKVEFLVSFYNNEISEKSEIFDDQFSVERPDGSNFTLKIRSTKLEDSAMYFCASWGGTSGGDEQFFGPGTRLTVL.

This chain joins TRBV5-8 and TRBJ1-1, with D possibly matching TRBD1 (5 bases). The CDR3 is 14 residues long. Trimming cost V 2 bases and J 1 base, with 9 bases left between them. CDR1 is SGHTS and CDR2 is YDEGEE in the germline V gene. The CDR3 DNA is TGTGCCAGCAGCTTTGGAGACAGGAACACTGAAGCTTTCTTT. Translating gives CASSFGDRNTEAFF.

In its sample, this clone was seen once. The gene calls are TRBV7-2 and TRBJ1-1, with a weak D call TRBD1 (5 bases). Trimming removed 7 bases from V and 1 base from J, with 19 bases in between. This CDR3 spans 16 amino acids. The germline gives CDR1 SGHTA, CDR2 FQGNSA. The CDR3 sequence is CASIPGTPQGNTEAFF. The CDR3 nucleotides read TGTGCCAGCATTCCAGGCACTCCGCAGGGGAACACTGAAGCTTTCTTT. The full variable domain, with the rest looked up from reference TRBV7-2 and TRBJ1-1, is GAGVSQSPSNKVTEKGKDVELRCDPISGHTALYWYRQSLGQGLEFLIYFQGNSAPDKSGLPSDRFSAERTGGSVSTLTIQRTQQEDSAVYLCASIPGTPQGNTEAFFGQGTRLTVV.

The chain employs TRBV2 and TRBJ1-5; D possibly corresponds to TRBD1 (6 bases). Trimming pared 8 bases from V and 3 bases from J, leaving 14 bases between. The germline gives CDR1 SNHLY, CDR2 FYNNEI. The CDR3 length is 14 residues. The CDR3 DNA reads as TGTGCCAGCCGGCCCAGGGGTCACAATCAGCCCCAGCATTTT. This translates into CASRPRGHNQPQHF.

CDR3 in DNA: TGTGCCAGCAGCTTATCAGGACAGGCCGGCTACGAGCAGTACTTC. Translation: CASSLSGQAGYEQYF. V and J are TRBV7-9 and TRBJ2-7, with 7 bases lining up with TRBD1. Trimming at V came to 2 bases and at J to 3 bases, leaving 7 bases not matched to a gene. The germline gives CDR1 SEHNR, CDR2 FQNEAQ (reference sequence). The CDR3 is 15 residues long.

J is TRBJ2-7 and V is TRBV6-5; D unclear. V shed 7 bases and J shed 4 bases, with 17 bases lying between them. CDR1 is MNHEY and CDR2 is SVGAGI in the germline V gene. The CDR3 totals 14 residues. The CDR3: CASTPPGSKYEQYF. In DNA, the CDR3 is TGTGCCAGCACCCCCCCGGGCAGCAAGTACGAGCAGTACTTC.

This chain joins TRBV2 and TRBJ2-1; no definite D call. The germline V gene has CDR1 SNHLY and CDR2 FYNNEI. V shed 7 bases and J shed 5 bases, with 12 bases lying between them. The CDR3 contains 13 residues. CDR3 sequence (DNA): TGTGCCAGCACGAGACTTGTGGACAATGAGCAGTTCTTC. It specifies CASTRLVDNEQFF.

This clone was detected only a few times. The rearrangement uses TRBV5-5 and TRBJ2-7; a weak D match, TRBD1 (8 bases). The CDR3 extends over 14 amino acids. Germline values: CDR1 SGHKS, CDR2 YYEKEE (reference sequence). The V and J ends lost 4 bases and 4 bases respectively, with 15 bases between them. CDR3 bases: TGTGCCAGCAGCCTACAGGGGGGGCCATACGAGCAGTACTTC. Its protein is CASSLQGGPYEQYF.

J is TRBJ1-2 and V is TRBV9, with a weak D call TRBD1 (5 bases). The CDR3 length is 14 residues. Trimming took off 1 base at V and 7 bases at J, with 14 bases between the two ends. Germline CDR1 reads SGDLS; CDR2 reads YYNGEE. CDR3 residues: CASSVNTRGSGYTF. The CDR3 nucleotides read TGTGCCAGCAGCGTAAATACGCGGGGCTCTGGCTACACCTTC.

The sample holds a few counts of this clone. V and J are TRBV19 and TRBJ1-2; perhaps TRBD1 as D (5 bases). Looked up from germline, CDR1 is LNHDA and CDR2 is SQIVND (reference sequence). CDR3 length: 16 residues. V gave up 5 bases and J gave up 2 bases, with 18 bases separating them. CDR3 in amino acids: CASSPMGQGPNYGYTF. The CDR3 region has the DNA TGTGCCAGTAGTCCAATGGGTCAGGGCCCCAACTATGGCTACACCTTC.

This clone was detected once. The V and J genes are TRBV14 and TRBJ2-5; 9 nucleotides line up with TRBD2. Germline V gene lookup returns CDR1 SGHDN and CDR2 FVKESK. CDR3 length: 16 amino acids. The trim removed 2 bases at V and 3 bases at J, leaving 7 bases unmatched. CDR3 amino acids: CASSQSGGGGEETQYF. CDR3 bases: TGTGCCAGCAGCCAATCTGGCGGGGGGGGAGAAGAGACCCAGTACTTC.

This rearrangement joins TRBV7-9 to TRBJ2-5; TRBD2 matches at 7 bases. Germline values: CDR1 SEHNR, CDR2 FQNEAQ (reference sequence). V lost 3 bases, J lost 0 bases, and 1 base stayed unmatched. This CDR3 is 14 amino acids long. CDR3 protein: CASSLGGYQETQYF. For the CDR3, the DNA is TGTGCCAGCAGCTTGGGGGGGTACCAAGAGACCCAGTACTTC.